A single T cell receptor (beta chain) is shown here with its context. This specimen belongs to a study of T cell responses to AZD1222 COVID-19 vaccine. The method was immunoSEQ multiplex PCR; TCRdb's version includes in-frame clones alone and lacks a portion of them. In the table there are around 140,000 clones, approximately 91% of which are singletons. V was pared by 2 bases and J by 8 bases, with 3 bases of the junction left unmatched. The CDR3 is 13 amino acids. Germline lookup yields CDR1 SGHKS and CDR2 YYEKEE (reference sequence). This rearrangement joins TRBV5-5 to TRBJ1-4; TRBD1 matches 7 bases. This TCR was recovered from an adult who received the AZD1222 COVID-19 vaccine. The sequenced sample was peripheral blood, obtained 28 days after the second AZD1222 dose. The CDR3 is CASSFPGQEKLFF. CDR3 bases: TGTGCCAGCAGCTTCCCGGGACAGGAAAAACTGTTTTTT.